Presented here are 7 T cell receptor beta chains from one specimen sequenced in a study of blood T cell repertoires in COVID-19. The assay was immunoSEQ multiplex PCR, and TCRdb's table has in-frame clones only and misses some. The profile shows over 200,000 clones, approximately 89% of them singletons. Sequenced sample: peripheral blood. Receptors originate from a man aged 40-49 years who had recovered from COVID-19.

This chain joins TRBV7-2 and TRBJ2-1, with TRBD1 matching 10 bases. V was pared by 5 bases and J by 8 bases, with 12 bases of the junction left unmatched. Germline-derived CDR1 and CDR2 are SGHTA and FQGNSA. The CDR3 spans 16 residues. The DNA for the CDR3 is TGTGCCAGCAGCCCTCCGACAGGGGGCCCTTCGGATGAGCAGTTCTTC. Its protein is CASSPPTGGPSDEQFF. The variable domain in full, completed from reference TRBV7-2 and TRBJ2-1, reads GAGVSQSPSNKVTEKGKDVELRCDPISGHTALYWYRQSLGQGLEFLIYFQGNSAPDKSGLPSDRFSAERTGGSVSTLTIQRTQQEDSAVYLCASSPPTGGPSDEQFFGPGTRLTVL.

In DNA, the CDR3 is TGTGCCTGTAGCGGGGGCCGCTTCTACAATGAGCAGTTCTTC. It encodes CACSGGRFYNEQFF. The chain is built from TRBV10-3 and TRBJ2-1; 9 positions agree with TRBD2. Germline V CDR1 and CDR2: ENHRY, SYGVKD. The CDR3 is 14 residues long. J lost 3 bases, V lost 11 bases, and 8 bases had no gene match.

This clone turned up a few times. J is TRBJ1-3 and V is TRBV27; D gene unclear. This CDR3 has 13 amino acids. The V end was cut by 3 bases, the J end by 4 bases, with 7 bases between. In germline, CDR1 is MNHEY, CDR2 SMNVEV (reference sequence). The CDR3 is CASSFREGNTIYF. Written as DNA, the CDR3 is TGTGCCAGCAGTTTCCGAGAAGGAAACACCATATATTTT.

V and J are TRBV5-6 and TRBJ2-2; TRBD2 aligns across 8 bases. With 5 bases clipped from V and 4 bases from J, the junction kept 4 bases outside the gene matches. Germline CDR1 SGHDT, CDR2 YYEEEE. This CDR3 has 14 residues. CDR3 coding DNA: TGTGCCAGCAGAGCGGGGGCGCGCACCGGGGAGCTGTTTTTT. It is translated as CASRAGARTGELFF.

The chain uses TRBV23-1 and TRBJ1-2; D may be TRBD1 (6 bases). TRBV23-1 is classed as an ORF, of uncertain function. The CDR3 extends over 13 amino acids. Trimming removed 8 bases at V and 7 bases at J, with 17 bases between. DNA for the CDR3: TGCGCCAGCTCGCGACGACAGGCGGGTGGCTACACCTTC. Encoded protein: CASSRRQAGGYTF.

This chain links TRBV9 with TRBJ2-2; 7 bases are shared with TRBD1. The V gene end was trimmed by 6 bases and the J gene end by 3 bases; junction bases not matched to a gene: 5. Germline V gene data show CDR1 as SGDLS and CDR2 as YYNGEE. There are 14 residues in the CDR3. The DNA of the CDR3 is TGTGCCAGCAAGGGTCAGGGGGACACCGGGGAGCTGTTTTTT. Its translation: CASKGQGDTGELFF.

This chain uses TRBV10-3 with TRBJ2-3; TRBD2 matches 8 bases. The CDR3 has 15 residues. Germline values: CDR1 ENHRY, CDR2 SYGVKD. J was trimmed by 2 bases and V by 6 bases; bases with no gene match: 7. The CDR3 bases are TGTGCCATCAGCCTCGGGGGGGTAGCCACAGATACGCAGTATTTT. Translating it yields CAISLGGVATDTQYF.